This T cell receptor beta chain was sequenced for a study of blood T cell repertoires in COVID-19. On the study more broadly: The origin of the acute and convalescent COVID-19 samples was the United States, Italy and Spain.

Individuals drawn from approximately 26 US areas were about 18 to 100 years old. Before being deemed recovered, Cohort 3 donors had two negative PCRs, clearance, or symptom resolution. Germline values: CDR1 MNHEY, CDR2 SMNVEV (reference sequence). With 5 bases clipped from V and 2 bases from J, the junction kept 4 bases outside the gene matches. The CDR3 contains 14 residues. Data came from immunoSEQ multiplex PCR; TCRdb stores just in-frame clones and leaves some out. The top ten clones hold more than 7.5% of a sample with some 490,000 clones, about nine tenths of them seen once. The TCR originated in a woman aged 55 to 70 who had recovered from COVID-19. What was sequenced was PBMCs or T cells enriched from blood (not recorded which). The gene calls are TRBV27 and TRBJ1-2, with TRBD1 matching 8 bases. CDR3 DNA: TGTGCCAGCAGTCTCCACAGGGGGAACTATGGCTACACCTTC. Residues: CASSLHRGNYGYTF.